Listed below are T cell receptor beta chains from one sample, sequenced in a study of cytomegalovirus exposure and HLA in healthy donors. Sequenced by immunoSEQ multiplex PCR; TCRdb stores in-frame clones only, minus some. The data show 95,000 to 150,000 clones, around 69% seen once. The sample taken for sequencing was PBMCs. The receptor set was obtained from a woman aged 40 to 50 in good health and CMV-seropositive. CDR3s include the opening cysteine and the closing phenylalanine or tryptophan. A D gene is named only where the DNA matches it firmly. The size of a clone is reported for some rows only, either as once, few or many, or as a class for expanded clones.

CDR3nt	CDR3aa	d_gene	v_gene	j_gene	abundance
TGTGCCAGCAGTTACGGCGGGACTAAAACCTACGAGCAGTACTTC	CASSYGGTKTYEQYF	TRBD2	TRBV6-5	TRBJ2-7	NA
TGTGCCAGCAGTTTACCGGGACTCGTGAACACCGGGGAGCTGTTTTTT	CASSLPGLVNTGELFF	NA	TRBV28	TRBJ2-2	NA
TGTGCCAGCAGTGAAGCGAGGCCGACAGCATATAGCAATCAGCCCCAGCATTTT	CASSEARPTAYSNQPQHF	NA	TRBV2	TRBJ1-5	NA
TGCGCCAGCAGCTTGGACAGGGGTTTTACAGATACGCAGTATTTT	CASSLDRGFTDTQYF	TRBD1	TRBV5-1	TRBJ2-3	NA
TGTGCCAGCAGCCTGCGACTAGCGGGAGATTTCCCCCACGAGCAGTACTTC	CASSLRLAGDFPHEQYF	TRBD2	TRBV13	TRBJ2-7	NA
TGTGCCAGCAGCTTAGTCCCGCTAGGTGCAGATACGCAGTATTTT	CASSLVPLGADTQYF	NA	TRBV11-2	TRBJ2-3	NA
TGTGCCAGCAGCTTTAGCGGCAGCACAGATACGCAGTATTTT	CASSFSGSTDTQYF	NA	TRBV7-6	TRBJ2-3	once
TGCGCCAGCAGCTTGGACCTAGCGGGGGGTACAGATACGCAGTATTTT	CASSLDLAGGTDTQYF	TRBD2	TRBV5-1	TRBJ2-3	NA
NA	CASSQEEWGQGTF	NA	TRBV4-2	TRBJ1-2	NA
TGCAGCGTTAAAGGGCCGGGGGACAGGGGACTAGCGGATGTCTTCAATGAGCAGTTCTTC	CSVKGPGDRGLADVFNEQFF	NA	TRBV29-1	TRBJ2-1	NA
TGTGCCAGCAGCTTTTTCGATGAGCAGTTCTTC	CASSFFDEQFF	NA	TRBV7-9	TRBJ2-1	NA
TGCGCCAGCACCCTGGACAGGGGGCGAGGCTACACCTTC	CASTLDRGRGYTF	TRBD1	TRBV10-2	TRBJ1-2	NA
TGCAGCGTTGAAGACCCTCCCGAGCAGTACTTC	CSVEDPPEQYF	NA	TRBV29-1	TRBJ2-7	few
TGTGCCAGCAGCTTAACGTCGGGGATTGGCACTGAAGCTTTCTTT	CASSLTSGIGTEAFF	NA	TRBV7-3	TRBJ1-1	NA
TGTGCCAGCTCACCGTGGCAGGGCACCTACGAGCAGTACTTC	CASSPWQGTYEQYF	NA	TRBV18	TRBJ2-7	NA
TGTGCCAGCAGTTTTCAGCAGGGCAGCTATGGCTACACCTTC	CASSFQQGSYGYTF	NA	TRBV27	TRBJ1-2	NA
TGTGCCAGCAGCCCGGCCTTGACGGGGTCCAATGAGCAGTTCTTC	CASSPALTGSNEQFF	NA	TRBV11-2	TRBJ2-1	NA
TGCAGCGTTGACGGCGGGGAAGATACGCAGTATTTT	CSVDGGEDTQYF	NA	TRBV29-1	TRBJ2-3	NA
TGTGCCAGCAGTTACGAGGACAGTTCCTACAATGAGCAGTTCTTC	CASSYEDSSYNEQFF	NA	TRBV6-5	TRBJ2-1	NA
TGTGCCAGCAGCACATCCCGACACGACCTTAGCACAGATACGCAGTATTTT	CASSTSRHDLSTDTQYF	NA	TRBV21-1	TRBJ2-3	few
TGTGCCAGCTCACCAAGAACTCACGGGGACATTCAGTACTTC	CASSPRTHGDIQYF	NA	TRBV18	TRBJ2-4	NA
TGTGCCAGCAGCCAAGACAGGGCCTCCTACAATGAGCAGTTCTTC	CASSQDRASYNEQFF	NA	TRBV4-2	TRBJ2-1	NA
TGTGCCAGCTCACCAAGGGGGCAGCGCGCAGATACGCAGTATTTT	CASSPRGQRADTQYF	TRBD1	TRBV18	TRBJ2-3	NA
TGTGCCAGCAGCTCGCCGGGACAGACAACATCCTACGAGCAGTACTTC	CASSSPGQTTSYEQYF	TRBD1	TRBV7-2	TRBJ2-7	NA
TGTGCCAGCAGTACAGGACTAGCGGGAGGCGAGCAGTACTTC	CASSTGLAGGEQYF	TRBD2	TRBV6-6	TRBJ2-7	NA
TGTGCCAGCAGCCTCTGGGAGGGCGGTACAGATACGCAGTATTTT	CASSLWEGGTDTQYF	TRBD2	TRBV11-2	TRBJ2-3	NA
TGCGCCAGCTCTGGGCAGGGGGGATTCGACGAGCAGTACTTC	CASSGQGGFDEQYF	NA	TRBV5-1	TRBJ2-7	few
TGCGCCAGCAGCCAAGACGGTAGCGGGGGGGCTCGCACAGATACGCAGTATTTT	CASSQDGSGGARTDTQYF	TRBD2	TRBV4-1	TRBJ2-3	NA
TGTGCCAGTAGTATCTTCACAGGGGGCGACTATGGCTACACCTTC	CASSIFTGGDYGYTF	TRBD1	TRBV19	TRBJ1-2	NA
TGTGCCAGCAGTTACAAACCAAGGGGTCAGCCCCAGCATTTT	CASSYKPRGQPQHF	NA	TRBV6-5	TRBJ1-5	NA
TGTGCCAGCAGTCAGAACAGGGGAATGGTCTACGAGCAGTACTTC	CASSQNRGMVYEQYF	TRBD1	TRBV27	TRBJ2-7	NA
TGTGCCAGTAGTTCCAGAAATCAGCCCCAGCATTTT	CASSSRNQPQHF	NA	TRBV19	TRBJ1-5	NA
TGTGCCAGCAGCTTTGGACAGGGGAACATTCAGTACTTC	CASSFGQGNIQYF	TRBD1	TRBV7-6	TRBJ2-4	NA